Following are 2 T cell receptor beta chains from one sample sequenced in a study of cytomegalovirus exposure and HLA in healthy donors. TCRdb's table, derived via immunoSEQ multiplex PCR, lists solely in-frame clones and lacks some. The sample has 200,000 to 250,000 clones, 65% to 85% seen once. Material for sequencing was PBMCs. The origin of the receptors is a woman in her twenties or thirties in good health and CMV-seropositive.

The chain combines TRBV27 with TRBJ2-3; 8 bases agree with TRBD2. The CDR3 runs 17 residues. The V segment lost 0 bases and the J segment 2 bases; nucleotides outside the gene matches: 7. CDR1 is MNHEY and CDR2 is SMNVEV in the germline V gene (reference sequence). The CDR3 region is CASSLSRLAGLTDTQYF. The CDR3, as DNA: TGTGCCAGCAGTTTATCACGCCTAGCGGGTCTCACAGATACGCAGTATTTT.

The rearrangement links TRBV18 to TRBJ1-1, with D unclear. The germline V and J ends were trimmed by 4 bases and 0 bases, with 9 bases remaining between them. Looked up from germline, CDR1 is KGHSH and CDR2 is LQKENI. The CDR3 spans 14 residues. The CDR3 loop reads CASSLSDMNTEAFF. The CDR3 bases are TGTGCCAGCTCACTGTCAGACATGAACACTGAAGCTTTCTTT. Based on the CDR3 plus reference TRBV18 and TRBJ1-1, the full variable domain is NAGVMQNPRHLVRRRGQEARLRCSPMKGHSHVYWYRQLPEEGLKFMVYLQKENIIDESGMPKERFSAEFPKEGPSILRIQQVVRGDSAAYFCASSLSDMNTEAFFGQGTRLTVV.